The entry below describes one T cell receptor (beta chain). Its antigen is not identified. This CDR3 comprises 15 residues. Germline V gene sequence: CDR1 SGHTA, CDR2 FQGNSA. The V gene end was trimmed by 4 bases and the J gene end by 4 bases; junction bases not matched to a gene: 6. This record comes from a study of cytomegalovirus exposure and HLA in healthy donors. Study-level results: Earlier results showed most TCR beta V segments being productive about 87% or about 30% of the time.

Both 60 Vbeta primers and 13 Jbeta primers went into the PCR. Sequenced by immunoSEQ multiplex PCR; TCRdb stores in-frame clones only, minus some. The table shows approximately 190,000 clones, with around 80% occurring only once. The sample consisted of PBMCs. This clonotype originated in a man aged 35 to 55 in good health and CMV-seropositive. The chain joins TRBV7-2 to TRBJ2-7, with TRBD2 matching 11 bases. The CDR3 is CASSWNSGRAYEQYF. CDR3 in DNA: TGTGCCAGCAGCTGGAATAGCGGGAGGGCTTACGAGCAGTACTTC.